The rows below give T cell receptor beta chains drawn from one sample of a study of blood T cell repertoires in COVID-19. TCRdb keeps only in-frame clones here, not all; method: immunoSEQ multiplex PCR. The data show nearly 250,000 clones, 70% to 90% seen once. Sequencing input: PBMCs or T cells enriched from blood (not recorded which). All receptors come from a man between 50 and 59 years old who had been exposed to COVID-19. Each CDR3 is given with its conserved first and last residue. The D gene is left open where the match is weak. Size values are once, few and many counts, or a class for expanded clones, and some rows have none.

cdr3_aa cdr3_nt clone_size j_call d_call v_call
CASSYSNRGTTEAFF TGTGCCAGCAGTTACTCGAATCGCGGGACCACTGAAGCTTTCTTT - TRBJ1-1 - TRBV6-5
CASSLGTDSYNSPLHF TGTGCCAGCAGCCTTGGGACAGACTCCTATAATTCACCCCTCCACTTT - TRBJ1-6 TRBD1 TRBV11-3
CASSFPRQGMDYGYTF TGTGCCAGCAGTTTCCCTAGACAGGGAATGGACTATGGCTACACCTTC - TRBJ1-2 TRBD1 TRBV28
CASSWGQGDSPYTF TGCGCCAGCAGCTGGGGACAGGGAGACTCTCCCTACACCTTC - TRBJ1-2 TRBD1 TRBV5-1
CASSFDRGTDTQYF TGTGCCAGCAGCTTCGACAGGGGCACAGATACGCAGTATTTT - TRBJ2-3 TRBD1 TRBV7-3
CSVLDRNYGYTF TGCAGCGTTCTAGACAGGAACTATGGCTACACCTTC - TRBJ1-2 - TRBV29-1
CASRGTGFRELFF TGTGCCAGCAGGGGGACAGGGTTTAGGGAACTGTTTTTT - TRBJ1-4 TRBD1 TRBV28
CASSLAGGEKLFF TGCGCCAGCAGCTTGGCCGGGGGAGAAAAACTGTTTTTT - TRBJ1-4 - TRBV5-1
CASSPQAGVSYEQYF TGTGCCAGCAGCCCTCAGGCCGGGGTCTCCTACGAGCAGTACTTC - TRBJ2-7 - TRBV7-3
CASSQRIPTTRDNEQFF TGCGCCAGCAGCCAAAGGATTCCGACGACTAGGGATAATGAGCAGTTCTTC - TRBJ2-1 - TRBV4-1
CASSSVNTEAFF TGCGCCAGCAGCTCAGTGAACACTGAAGCTTTCTTT - TRBJ1-1 - TRBV5-1
CASSPLWGVENTIYF TGTGCCAGCAGTCCCCTTTGGGGAGTCGAAAACACCATATATTTT once TRBJ1-3 - TRBV28
CASSGGGETQYF TGCGCCAGCAGTGGGGGGGGAGAGACCCAGTACTTC - TRBJ2-5 TRBD2 TRBV10-2
CASSLAAPELIGNEQFF TGTGCCAGCAGCTTAGCTGCACCTGAACTTATTGGCAATGAGCAGTTCTTC - TRBJ2-1 - TRBV11-3
CASSRNRGRLSYNEQFF TGTGCCAGCTCACGAAACAGGGGGCGGCTTTCCTACAATGAGCAGTTCTTC once TRBJ2-1 TRBD1 TRBV18
CASSLGGGANEKLFF TGTGCCAGCAGCTTGGGCGGGGGGGCAAATGAAAAACTGTTTTTT - TRBJ1-4 - TRBV7-2
CASSSIGQGSYEQYF TGTGCCAGCAGTTCTATCGGACAGGGCTCCTACGAGCAGTACTTC - TRBJ2-7 TRBD1 TRBV28
CASSLPINEKLFF TGTGCCAGCAGCTTACCTATTAATGAAAAACTGTTTTTT - TRBJ1-4 - TRBV7-9
CAWSHKGGARNQPQHF TGTGCCTGGAGTCATAAGGGAGGGGCGAGGAATCAGCCCCAGCATTTT - TRBJ1-5 - TRBV30
CASSADAGTGELFF TGTGCCAGCAGCGCAGATGCGGGGACCGGGGAGCTGTTTTTT - TRBJ2-2 - TRBV9
CASRGAPGNTIYF TGTGCCAGCAGGGGCGCGCCCGGAAACACCATATATTTT - TRBJ1-3 - TRBV11-1
CASSQWTGIRQETQYF TGTGCCAGCAGCCAATGGACAGGGATTAGGCAAGAGACCCAGTACTTC - TRBJ2-5 TRBD1 TRBV3-1/TRBV3-2
CASSVRTGFKPEAFF TGTGCCAGCAGCGTAAGGACAGGGTTCAAGCCTGAAGCTTTCTTT - TRBJ1-1 TRBD1 TRBV7-2
CASSPPRGLETQYF TGTGCCAGCTCACCACCCAGGGGGCTTGAGACCCAGTACTTC once TRBJ2-5 TRBD1 TRBV18
CASSSRQGAGQYF TGTGCCAGCAGCTCGAGACAGGGGGCTGGTCAGTACTTC - TRBJ2-7 TRBD1 TRBV7-9
CASSVGPDWQGSGYTF TGTGCCAGCAGCGTAGGACCGGATTGGCAGGGAAGTGGCTACACCTTC - TRBJ1-2 - TRBV9
CASSPAGLADYYTGELFF TGTGCCAGCTCACCGGCGGGACTAGCGGACTACTACACCGGGGAGCTGTTTTTT - TRBJ2-2 TRBD2 TRBV18
CASRALGGGSTDTQYF TGTGCCAGCAGGGCACTAGGCGGGGGTAGCACAGATACGCAGTATTTT - TRBJ2-3 TRBD2 TRBV7-2
CASSLGRGPDTQYF TGCGCCAGCAGCTTGGGCAGGGGGCCAGATACGCAGTATTTT - TRBJ2-3 TRBD1 TRBV5-1